This T cell receptor (beta chain) was identified in a study of CD8+ T cells in alopecia areata. Study-level points and caveats: More clonal than normal scalp was lesional scalp, particularly alopecia totalis/universalis. Among the 100 top clones, expanded CD8+ clones, like scalp clonality, were significantly decreased by tofacitinib.

Trimming shortened V by 4 bases and J by 2 bases, and 12 bases separated the two germline ends. Germline CDR1 SQVTM, CDR2 ANQGSEA. The CDR3 has 13 amino acids. Extracted from the samples, RNA was reverse transcribed into cDNA to serve as the sequencing template. Assay: immunoSEQ multiplex PCR; the TCRdb copy retains only in-frame clones and omits some. Of approximately 150,000 clones listed, 86% are singletons. As for this clone: The antigen is undetermined.

Treatment specified: oral pan-JAK inhibitor, 5-10 mg twice daily. CD4+ and CD8+ T cells were sorted from PBMCs. This TCR came from a human donor with alopecia areata. The gene calls are TRBV29-1 and TRBJ2-7, with D possibly matching TRBD1 (5 bases). Here the sequenced sample was CD8+ T cells sorted from blood, taken at week 4, from a patient treated with tofacitinib. The CDR3 sequence: CSVVQGGPYEQYF. The CDR3 nucleotides are TGCAGCGTTGTCCAGGGTGGCCCCTACGAGCAGTACTTC.